This is a list of T cell receptor beta chains from one sample in a study of CD8 T cells in ankylosing spondylitis. Each CDR3 protein is one row after TCRdb ran MiXCR on the 5' RACE reads. The repertoire holds more than 500,000 distinct CDR3 sequences, with approximately 5% as singletons. The sample comprised blood, either unsorted or a sorted T cell fraction (not recorded which). These receptors were collected from a male donor with ankylosing spondylitis. Each CDR3 is given with its conserved first and last residue. Fields, in order: clone size, J gene, D gene, V gene, CDR3 DNA, CDR3 protein. The D gene is left open where the match is weak. Not every row has a clone size; where given, it reads once, few, many or a size class.

many TRBJ2-7 - TRBV7-2 TGTGCCAGCAGCTTATTAGGCACAGGGCCCTACGAGCAGTACTTC CASSLLGTGPYEQYF
many TRBJ2-2 TRBD2 TRBV15 TGTGCCACCAGCAGAGTAGTAGTAGCGGGAGAATCCGGGGAGCTGTTTTTT CATSRVVVAGESGELFF
many TRBJ2-7 - TRBV7-8 TGTGCCAGCAGCCTAGATCTGGCAGGGTCGTACGAGCAGTACTTC CASSLDLAGSYEQYF
many TRBJ2-7 - TRBV4-2 TGTGCCAGCAGCCAAGCCCTAGACTCCTTAAGCTCCTACGAGCAGTACTTC CASSQALDSLSSYEQYF
many TRBJ1-1 - TRBV20-1 TGCAGTGCTAGCGGCAGGGTAAGCACTGAAGCTTTCTTT CSASGRVSTEAFF
- TRBJ2-7 - TRBV3-1 TGTGCCAGCAGCCAAGATCCAGGGTATCTTTACGAGCAGTACTTC CASSQDPGYLYEQYF
many TRBJ1-5 - TRBV15 TGTGCCACCAGCAGAGATTACGCTCAGCCCCAGCATTTT CATSRDYAQPQHF
- TRBJ2-1 TRBD2 TRBV6-2/TRBV6-3 TGTGCCAGCAGTTACTCGAGAGGGACTAGCGGGAATGAGCAGTTCTTC CASSYSRGTSGNEQFF
many TRBJ2-7 - TRBV20-1 TGCAGTGCTAGAGAATCGACCCTTTTCTACGAGCAGTACTTC CSARESTLFYEQYF
few TRBJ2-7 TRBD1 TRBV5-1 TGCGCCAGCAGCCCTAGACAGGGCACCTACGAGCAGTACTTC CASSPRQGTYEQYF
many TRBJ2-6 TRBD1 TRBV7-3 TGTGCCAGCAGCATCCCGGGACAGGGTTCGAATGGGGCCAACGTCCTGACTTTC CASSIPGQGSNGANVLTF
- TRBJ2-7 TRBD2 TRBV7-7 TGTGCTAGCAGCCCCCGGCTGAGCGGGAGTCCCTACGAGCAGTACTTC CASSPRLSGSPYEQYF
many TRBJ2-5 TRBD2 TRBV28 TGTGCCAGCAGTTTGGTACTAGCGGGAGTCGAAGAGACCCAGTACTTC CASSLVLAGVEETQYF
- TRBJ2-4 - TRBV20-1 TGCTGTGCTAGAGATCAACGGATTGGGCCCAACTACATTCAGTACTTC CCARDQRIGPNYIQYF
many TRBJ2-3 - TRBV7-6 TGTGCCAGCAGCTTAGTGGGCCGTAGGTCGAGTTGGGGAGATACGCAGTATTTT CASSLVGRRSSWGDTQYF
- TRBJ2-1 - TRBV9 TGTGCCAGCAGCGGTGAGGGGGATGAGCAGTTCTTC CASSGEGDEQFF
many TRBJ2-3 - TRBV7-7 TGTGCTAGCAGCTTAGAGCCCTCGGCAGATACGCAGTATTTT CASSLEPSADTQYF
few TRBJ2-7 TRBD1 TRBV4-1 TGCGCCAGCAGCCAACTGGGACAGGGGAATGAGCAGTACTTC CASSQLGQGNEQYF
many TRBJ2-7 - TRBV27 TGTGCCAGCAGTTTTAGGGGCAGGGCCTACGAGCAGTACTTC CASSFRGRAYEQYF
many TRBJ1-5 TRBD1 TRBV7-8 TGTGCCAGCAGCTCCTCTGGGACAGGGTCGGGACAGCCCCAGCATTTT CASSSSGTGSGQPQHF
- TRBJ1-6 - TRBV5-3 TGTGCCATCGGCCCCGGGCCAGCGAGGGCTAATTCACCCCTCCACTTT CAIGPGPARANSPLHF
few TRBJ1-2 - TRBV3-1 TGTGCCAGCAGCCAAGATGGGGCGGAGAACTATGGCTACACCTTC CASSQDGAENYGYTF
many TRBJ2-7 - TRBV2 TGTGCCCACACCCCCGGGCCCAACGCCGACGAGCAGTACTTC CAHTPGPNADEQYF
many TRBJ2-7 - TRBV7-9 TGTGCCAGCAGCTTACAGGAGGGGAGCTACGAGCAGTACTTC CASSLQEGSYEQYF
many TRBJ2-7 - TRBV7-3 TGTGCCAGCAGCTTCGAGGCAGGCTTCCCCTACGAGCAGTACTTC CASSFEAGFPYEQYF
once TRBJ2-7 TRBD2 TRBV5-8 TGTGCCAGCGGCCCTGGACTAGCGGGAGACTACGAGCAGTACTTC CASGPGLAGDYEQYF
many TRBJ1-1 - TRBV12-3/TRBV12-4 TGTGCCAGCAGTTTACCCGGGGGAAGGACTGAAGCTTTCTTT CASSLPGGRTEAFF
many TRBJ1-2 - TRBV28 TGTGCCAGCAGTCGACCCGGGACTCCGGATGCTTATGGCTACACCTTC CASSRPGTPDAYGYTF
few TRBJ2-3 TRBD2 TRBV7-9 TGTGCCAGCAGCCTCGGGACTAGCGGATCTAGCACAGATACGCAGTATTTT CASSLGTSGSSTDTQYF
many TRBJ2-1 TRBD2 TRBV9 TGTGCCAGCAGCGCTGATCTAGCGGGGGGCTACAATGAGCAGTTCTTC CASSADLAGGYNEQFF
many TRBJ2-1 - TRBV4-1 TGCGCCAGCAGCCAAGAGGAGGGCAGGGGGCAGTTCTTC CASSQEEGRGQFF
- TRBJ1-2 - TRBV12-3/TRBV12-4 TGTGCCAGCAGTACGGGACTTTTTAACTATGGCTACACCTTC CASSTGLFNYGYTF
many TRBJ2-2 - TRBV10-1 TGCGCCAGCAGTCGGGAAATCGCGAACACCGGGGAGCTGTTTTTT CASSREIANTGELFF
many TRBJ2-1 TRBD2 TRBV5-1 TGCGCCAGCAGCGTAGCGGGAGTAGGCTCCTACAATGAGCAGTTCTTC CASSVAGVGSYNEQFF
- TRBJ2-3 - TRBV12-3/TRBV12-4 TGTGCCAGCAGGACACGCCTAGATACGCAGTATTTT CASRTRLDTQYF
- TRBJ1-3 - TRBV5-1 TGCGCCAGCAGCGGGAGTGGAGTTAACTCTGGAAACACCATATATTTT CASSGSGVNSGNTIYF
few TRBJ2-1 TRBD2 TRBV12-3/TRBV12-4 TGTGCCAGCAGTTTTGGACTAGCGGGTTCCAATGAGCAGTTCTTC CASSFGLAGSNEQFF
many TRBJ2-7 TRBD2 TRBV7-3 TGTGCCAGCAGCTTACGGGGCCCGCTAGCGGGGTTCTCCTACGAGCAGTACTTC CASSLRGPLAGFSYEQYF
many TRBJ1-2 - TRBV5-1 TGCGCCAGCAGCTTGGCCGATGGCTATGGCTACACCTTC CASSLADGYGYTF
many TRBJ2-1 TRBD1 TRBV12-3/TRBV12-4 TGTGCCAGCACCTCAACAGGGGGAAAATTGAGTTCCTACAATGAGCAGTTCTTC CASTSTGGKLSSYNEQFF
few TRBJ2-7 - TRBV7-2 TGTGCCAGCAGCCCAACCTCCGGGACATATCTCTACGAGCAGTACTTC CASSPTSGTYLYEQYF
many TRBJ2-7 - TRBV7-8 TGTGCCAGCAGCTTGGGACGGGGCTACGAGCAGTACTTC CASSLGRGYEQYF
- TRBJ2-3 TRBD2 TRBV28 TGTACCCGCAGTTTATCCCTAGCGGGAGGGCCGGGGACAGATACGCAGTATTTT CTRSLSLAGGPGTDTQYF
many TRBJ2-5 TRBD2 TRBV11-2 TGTGCCAGCAGAGTTACTAGCGGGGGAATCTATGAGACCCAGTACTTC CASRVTSGGIYETQYF
many TRBJ1-2 - TRBV4-1 TGCGCCAGCAGCCAAAGTAGTCCATTAAGGGGCTACACCTTC CASSQSSPLRGYTF
many TRBJ1-1 TRBD1 TRBV20-1 TGCAGTGCCACCCCCCCCAGGACAGGGGACACTGAAGCTTTCTTT CSATPPRTGDTEAFF
many TRBJ1-1 - TRBV7-2 TGTGCCAGCAGCTTAATTATCGGCACTGAAGCTTTCTTT CASSLIIGTEAFF
- TRBJ1-4 TRBD1 TRBV16 TGTGCCAGCAGCCCCTCACTCCGGGACAGTGCAACTAATGAAAAACTGTTTTTT CASSPSLRDSATNEKLFF
many TRBJ2-1 TRBD2 TRBV29-1 TGCAGCGTTGCTGGCGGGGGGTCCTATGAGCAGTTCTTC CSVAGGGSYEQFF
- TRBJ1-4 - TRBV12-3/TRBV12-4 TGTGCCAGCAGTCAACCAGGGTGGCCTAATGAAAAACTGTTTTTT CASSQPGWPNEKLFF
few TRBJ2-1 TRBD2 TRBV28 TGTGCCTCTTCAAACCGGGGCGGGAGGGGCCACAATGAGCAGTTCTTC CASSNRGGRGHNEQFF
- TRBJ1-1 TRBD1 TRBV28 TGTGCCAGCAGTTTTCACAGAATTCGGACAGGGGACACTGAAGCTTTCTTT CASSFHRIRTGDTEAFF
many TRBJ1-2 - TRBV20-1 TGCAGTGCTAGAAGGGGGGGGTCGGGGGCATATGGCTACACCTTC CSARRGGSGAYGYTF
many TRBJ2-5 - TRBV15 TGTGCCACCAGCCCCAGCCCCACGACGCAGGAGACCCAGTACTTC CATSPSPTTQETQYF
many TRBJ1-1 - TRBV12-3/TRBV12-4 TGTGCCAGCAGTTTTCACCCCCCAGGGGACACTGAAGCTTTCTTT CASSFHPPGDTEAFF
- TRBJ2-1 - TRBV4-2 TGTGCCATCAGCCACCGGTTCGTCGGCCTGAGCTCCTACAATGAGCAGTTCTTC CAISHRFVGLSSYNEQFF
many TRBJ2-2 - TRBV7-9 TGTGCCAGCAGCCTAACAACCGGGGAGCTGTTTTTT CASSLTTGELFF